The 16 T cell receptor beta chains below come from one sample, sequenced in a study of CD4 T cells in relation to SARS-CoV-2 and coronaviruses (dated by TCRdb to the early 2020s). These receptors' antigens are unknown. CD4+ T cells from unexposed donors were collected before the COVID-19 pandemic (2011-2018). After 10 to 11 days of culture, CD4+ T cells were isolated with the EasySep CD4+ T cell isolation kit. The method behind the library was the immunoSEQ multiplex PCR assay. TCRdb holds this immuneACCESS table with in-frame rearrangements only. Some clones are missing; in checked studies, unresolved V genes explain under half, and the rest has no known cause. The sample table holds about 21,000 clones, of which 74% were seen once. Together, the top ten hold 12% of the sample. The source material was CD4+ T cells from PBMCs, cultured in vitro. The receptors were gathered from a human donor in good health.

This chain connects TRBV19 to TRBJ1-3; 7 bases are shared with TRBD1. Per the germline V gene, CDR1 is LNHDA and CDR2 is SQIVND (reference sequence). Trimming cost V 8 bases and J 2 bases; bases outside gene matches: 3. This CDR3 has 13 amino acids. The CDR3 protein is CASQDRAGNTIYF. CDR3 in DNA: TGTGCCAGTCAAGACAGGGCTGGAAACACCATATATTTT.

The gene calls are TRBV7-3 and TRBJ2-3, with D tentatively TRBD1 or TRBD2 (6 bases each). The germline V gene encodes CDR1 SGHTA and CDR2 FQGTGA. The CDR3 contains 15 residues. The V end was cut by 1 base, the J end by 4 bases, with 12 bases between. This CDR3 is CASSLKGGLADTQYF. CDR3 coding DNA: TGTGCCAGCAGCTTAAAAGGGGGGCTAGCAGATACGCAGTATTTT.

The genes are TRBV28 and TRBJ1-4, with no clear D. The germline V gene has CDR1 MDHEN and CDR2 SYDVKM. The ends were cut back, 2 bases at V and 4 bases at J, with 8 bases in the middle. The CDR3 covers 14 residues. The CDR3 is CASSLMRFNEKLFF. The CDR3 DNA reads as TGTGCCAGCAGTTTAATGAGGTTTAATGAAAAACTGTTTTTT. The full variable domain, in which reference TRBV28 and TRBJ1-4 provide the parts outside the CDR3, is DVKVTQSSRYLVKRTGEKVFLECVQDMDHENMFWYRQDPGLGLRLIYFSYDVKMKEKGDIPEGYSVSREKKERFSLILESASTNQTSMYLCASSLMRFNEKLFFGSGTQLSVL.

The rearrangement joins TRBV19 to TRBJ2-5, with 10 positions matching TRBD2. J lost 5 bases, V lost 6 bases, and 18 bases had no gene match. This CDR3 has 18 amino acids. Germline assignment: CDR1 LNHDA and CDR2 SQIVND (reference sequence). The CDR3 region has the DNA TGTGCCAGTAGCGTATTACCTCCCCTAGCGGGAGTATTTGAGACCCAGTACTTC. Encoded protein: CASSVLPPLAGVFETQYF.

The V gene is TRBV19, the J gene TRBJ2-1, with 7 positions matching TRBD1. After removal of 5 bases from V and 5 bases from J, the junction contained 9 bases not matched to a gene. The CDR3 runs 15 residues. Germline lookup yields CDR1 LNHDA and CDR2 SQIVND (reference sequence). The CDR3 sequence: CASSLGTAIDNEQFF. DNA for the CDR3: TGTGCCAGTAGTCTCGGGACAGCCATCGACAATGAGCAGTTCTTC.

The chain links TRBV6-5 to TRBJ2-3; TRBD2 might be the D (5 bases). The CDR3 has 13 residues. The V end was cut by 6 bases, the J end by 5 bases, with 12 bases between. Looked up from germline, CDR1 is MNHEY and CDR2 is SVGAGI. CDR3 region: CASRDLSQDTQYF. Written as DNA, the CDR3 is TGTGCCAGCAGGGACTTGTCCCAAGATACGCAGTATTTT.

The J gene is TRBJ2-1, the V gene TRBV2, with D possibly matching TRBD2 (5 bases). Deletions cut 7 bases from V and 10 bases from J, with 17 bases between. The CDR3 is 13 residues long. Looked up from germline, CDR1 is SNHLY and CDR2 is FYNNEI. CDR3 in amino acids: CASTNQREQEQFF. The CDR3 region has the DNA TGTGCCAGCACTAACCAAAGGGAGCAGGAGCAGTTCTTC.

J is TRBJ2-1 and V is TRBV5-4; no clear D gene. This CDR3 is built from 17 residues. CDR1 is SGHNT, CDR2 YYREEE, per germline (reference sequence). V was cut by 0 bases and J by 3 bases, with 16 bases left in between. CDR3 DNA: TGTGCCAGCAGCTTGGCCATTATTGGCGGAAACTACAATGAGCAGTTCTTC. It yields the protein CASSLAIIGGNYNEQFF.

The J gene is TRBJ2-7, the V gene TRBV30; a possible D gene is TRBD2 (6 bases). The V gene lost 3 bases and the J gene lost 6 bases, with 24 bases spanning the gap. CDR1 is GTSNPN, CDR2 SVGIG, per germline (reference sequence). The CDR3 totals 16 residues. CDR3 coding DNA: TGTGCCTGGAGAGCAAGGATGGCGGGACCCAAACGCGAGCAGTACTTC. Translation: CAWRARMAGPKREQYF.

This clone was found once. The chain has TRBV5-1 and TRBJ2-5; TRBD1 agrees at 9 bases. This CDR3 has 15 amino acids. Looked up from germline, CDR1 is SGHRS and CDR2 is YFSETQ. V trimming: 4 bases; J trimming: 1 base; junction bases outside the gene matches: 5. The chain's CDR3 is CASSGGTGLQETQYF. CDR3 in DNA: TGCGCCAGCAGCGGGGGGACAGGGCTCCAAGAGACCCAGTACTTC.

Only a few counts were recorded for this clone. V gene TRBV18 combines with J gene TRBJ1-3; D is unclear. Looked up from germline, CDR1 is KGHSH and CDR2 is LQKENI. This CDR3 is built from 17 residues. V gave up 2 bases and J gave up 0 bases, with 14 bases separating them. CDR3 in amino acids: CASSPALSRLSGNTIYF. The CDR3 DNA is TGTGCCAGCTCACCAGCGCTTTCCCGTCTCTCTGGAAACACCATATATTTT.

The chain is built from TRBV12-5 and TRBJ1-4; D remains unclear. The V and J ends lost 4 bases and 8 bases respectively, with 14 bases between them. The length of the CDR3 is 14 residues. CDR1 is LGHNT and CDR2 is FRNRAP in the germline V gene. CDR3 DNA sequence: TGTGCTAGTGGTTCAGAAGGATGGTTGGAAAAACTGTTTTTT. Encoded protein: CASGSEGWLEKLFF.

The gene calls are TRBV6-5 and TRBJ1-5; D might be TRBD1 (5 bases). CDR3 length equals 13 residues. V was cut by 8 bases and J by 4 bases, with 12 bases left in between. CDR1 is MNHEY and CDR2 is SVGAGI in the germline V gene. CDR3 sequence (DNA): TGTGCCAGCGGGAGTCGGGGGAATCAGCCCCAGCATTTT. As protein: CASGSRGNQPQHF.

The V gene is TRBV2, the J gene TRBJ2-3; D is ambiguous. Trimming pared 6 bases from V and 6 bases from J, leaving 22 bases between. Germline values: CDR1 SNHLY, CDR2 FYNNEI. The CDR3 contains 16 residues. The CDR3 bases are TGTGCCAGCAGCCCCGACTTGGGTCGGGCACTCGATACGCAGTATTTT. Translation gives CASSPDLGRALDTQYF.

The V gene is TRBV12-2, the J gene TRBJ2-7; TRBD2 is the table's D call, not checked against the DNA. TRBV12-2 is designated a pseudogene. The CDR3 is 17 residues long. CDR3: CASRLVFAERECPEQYF. The DNA of the CDR3 is TGTGCAAGTCGCCTGGTTTTCGCCGAGCGGGAGTGTCCCGAGCAGTACTTC.

This clone came up once. The chain uses TRBV5-8 and TRBJ1-5; 9 bases fit TRBD1. The J segment lost 6 bases and the V segment lost 3 bases, leaving 13 bases of the junction unmatched. The V gene's germline CDR1 is SGHTS and CDR2 YDEGEE. The CDR3 is 17 residues long. CDR3 region: CASSYTLGQGEGQPQHF. The CDR3 bases are TGTGCCAGCAGCTACACCTTGGGACAGGGAGAAGGTCAGCCCCAGCATTTT.